Listed here are 23 T cell receptor beta chains from one sample, sequenced in a study of chemoradiotherapy in HPV16-positive cancers. The table came from immunoSEQ multiplex PCR; TCRdb's copy has only in-frame clones and leaves some out. The sample gives around 33,000 clones, around 83% of which show up once; roughly 2% is in the top ten. Sequencing was performed on blood, taken from a patient who underwent chemoradiotherapy. These receptor sequences come from a human donor with HPV-associated anogenital cancer.

This clone was seen once. The V gene is TRBV5-8, the J gene TRBJ1-2, with 8 bases identical to TRBD1. The V gene's germline CDR1 is SGHTS and CDR2 YDEGEE. Trimming removed 2 bases from V and 8 bases from J; junction bases left unmatched: 5. CDR3 length: 13 amino acids. CDR3 in DNA: TGTGCCAGCAGCTTAGAGACAGGGGTGGGCTACACCTTC. Its protein product is CASSLETGVGYTF.

The DNA for the CDR3 is TGTGCCAGCAGCCAGCACGCGGGGGGGGCGGGTCTGCCCCAGCATTTT. As protein: CASSQHAGGAGLPQHF. This chain links TRBV7-8 with TRBJ1-5; TRBD1 might be the D (6 bases). Between the trimmed V and J ends, which lost 5 bases and 9 bases, there was a span of 23 bases. The CDR3 runs to 16 residues. The germline V gene has CDR1 SGHVS and CDR2 FQNEAQ. Supplemented by reference TRBV7-8 and TRBJ1-5, the full variable domain reads GAGVSQSPRYKVAKRGQDVALRCDPISGHVSLFWYQQALGQGPEFLTYFQNEAQLDKSGLPSDRFFAERPEGSVSTLKIQRTQQEDSAVYLCASSQHAGGAGLPQHFGDGTRLSIL.

This chain uses TRBV27 with TRBJ2-2, with D unresolved. Germline V gene sequence: CDR1 MNHEY, CDR2 SMNVEV (reference sequence). V was cut by 2 bases and J by 7 bases, with 11 bases left in between. The CDR3 is made up of 14 amino acids. Written as DNA, the CDR3 is TGTGCCAGCAGTTTAACCACTTGGAGCGGGGAGCTGTTTTTT. Its translation: CASSLTTWSGELFF.

The chain links TRBV7-9 to TRBJ1-1; D gene ambiguous. Germline V gene lookup returns CDR1 SEHNR and CDR2 FQNEAQ (reference sequence). The CDR3 runs 12 residues. The germline V and J ends were trimmed by 3 bases and 7 bases, with 9 bases remaining between them. Here the CDR3 reads CASSFGGGEAFF. The CDR3, as DNA: TGTGCCAGCAGCTTCGGCGGCGGTGAAGCTTTCTTT.

V and J are TRBV10-3 and TRBJ1-4; 10 positions match TRBD1. The germline V gene has CDR1 ENHRY and CDR2 SYGVKD. There are 14 residues in the CDR3. V lost 4 bases and J lost 8; bases outside the gene matches: 4. The CDR3 region is CAISGQGAREKLFF. CDR3 in DNA: TGTGCCATCAGTGGACAGGGGGCAAGGGAAAAACTGTTTTTT.

CDR3 sequence: CASSQDWDRGQTEAFF. CDR3 DNA sequence: TGCGCCAGCAGCCAAGATTGGGACAGGGGGCAAACTGAAGCTTTCTTT. The chain couples TRBV4-3 to TRBJ1-1; 12 bases align to TRBD1. V was clipped by 0 bases and J by 5 bases; unmatched bases: 4. The V gene's germline CDR1 is LGHNA and CDR2 YSLEER. The CDR3 length is 16 residues.

The J gene is TRBJ2-7, the V gene TRBV5-4; 9 positions match TRBD1. J was trimmed by 5 bases and V by 0 bases; bases with no gene match: 9. From germline, CDR1 is SGHNT and CDR2 YYREEE (reference sequence). The CDR3 totals 16 residues. The CDR3 nucleotides are TGTGCCAGCAGCTTGGATCCGGGACAGGGTTTCCACGAGCAGTACTTC. This sequence encodes CASSLDPGQGFHEQYF.

A single count supports this clone. Written as DNA, the CDR3 is TGTGCCATTTTTCTTGGGACAGGGCTCACTGAAGCTTTCTTT. This sequence encodes CAIFLGTGLTEAFF. This rearrangement joins TRBV19 to TRBJ1-1, with 9 bases lining up with TRBD1. The CDR3 sequence is 14 residues long. The V gene end was trimmed by 10 bases and the J gene end by 4 bases; junction bases not matched to a gene: 10. Germline loops: CDR1 LNHDA, CDR2 SQIVND (reference sequence).

The rearrangement links TRBV2 to TRBJ1-1; D remains ambiguous. This CDR3 spans 13 amino acids. The germline CDR1 and CDR2 sequences are SNHLY and FYNNEI. V lost 5 bases to trimming and J lost 9 bases, with 16 bases between them. In DNA form, the CDR3 reads TGTGCCAGCAGTCTCCAGACGCGCGATAAAGCTTTCTTT. Its translation is CASSLQTRDKAFF.

This chain links TRBV11-3 with TRBJ2-3, with a weak D call TRBD2 (5 bases). Germline V gives CDR1 SGHNT, CDR2 YENEEA. The CDR3 covers 14 residues. V was pared by 5 bases and J by 0 bases, with 9 bases between. CDR3 sequence (DNA): TGTGCCAGCAGCCCTAGCCGGAGCACAGATACGCAGTATTTT. Amino acids: CASSPSRSTDTQYF.

This chain links TRBV5-1 with TRBJ2-1; D remains ambiguous. CDR1 is SGHRS and CDR2 is YFSETQ in the germline V gene. Between the trimmed V and J ends, which lost 1 base and 5 bases, there was a span of 4 bases. The CDR3 loop spans 12 amino acids. In DNA, the CDR3 is TGCGCCAGCAGCTTGCTCCACAATGAGCAGTTCTTC. Translation: CASSLLHNEQFF.

V gene TRBV7-2 combines with J gene TRBJ1-3; a possible D gene is TRBD1 (6 bases). The V gene lost 3 bases and the J gene lost 4 bases, with 13 bases spanning the gap. CDR1 SGHTA and CDR2 FQGNSA come from the germline V gene. CDR3 size: 15 residues. This CDR3 reads CASSLQGSSGNTIYF. CDR3 coding DNA: TGTGCCAGCAGCTTGCAGGGGAGTAGCGGAAACACCATATATTTT.

The chain joins TRBV5-1 to TRBJ1-2; a possible D gene is TRBD1 (6 bases). V lost 4 bases to trimming and J lost 8 bases, with 15 bases between them. CDR3 length: 13 residues. Germline lookup yields CDR1 SGHRS and CDR2 YFSETQ. CDR3 loop: CASSVDSSRGYTF. DNA of the CDR3: TGCGCCAGCAGCGTGGACAGTAGCAGGGGCTACACCTTC.

The chain is built from TRBV7-9 and TRBJ1-1, with D perhaps matching TRBD1 (6 bases). The ends were cut back, 3 bases at V and 1 base at J, with 9 bases in the middle. Germline V gives CDR1 SEHNR, CDR2 FQNEAQ (reference sequence). This CDR3 spans 14 amino acids. CDR3 residues: CASSFTGQNTEAFF. In DNA, the CDR3 is TGTGCCAGCAGCTTTACGGGACAGAACACTGAAGCTTTCTTT.

The chain carries TRBV12-5 and TRBJ2-7; TRBD1 aligns across 8 bases. This CDR3 is built from 18 residues. J was trimmed by 2 bases and V by 0 bases; bases with no gene match: 12. Germline loops: CDR1 LGHNT, CDR2 FRNRAP. The CDR3 protein is CASGLVPLGQGGPYEQYF. As DNA, the CDR3 is TGTGCTAGTGGTTTGGTACCCCTAGGACAGGGCGGGCCCTACGAGCAGTACTTC.

This clone was counted a few times. The rearrangement uses TRBV18 and TRBJ1-2; 9 bases align to TRBD1. From germline, CDR1 is KGHSH and CDR2 LQKENI. The CDR3 spans 13 residues. Trimming took 5 bases from V and 2 from J; bases not matched to a gene: 0. The CDR3 reads CASSTGGNYGYTF. DNA of the CDR3: TGTGCCAGCTCAACAGGGGGCAACTATGGCTACACCTTC.

The rearrangement uses TRBV11-2 and TRBJ2-7; tentative D call: TRBD1 (6 bases). The CDR3 extends over 15 amino acids. Per the germline V gene, CDR1 is SGHAT and CDR2 is FQNNGV. V was clipped by 5 bases and J by 5 bases, with 19 bases between them. CDR3 nucleotide sequence: TGTGCCAGCAGCCCGATCCAACAGGGATGGCACGAGCAGTACTTC. Translation gives CASSPIQQGWHEQYF.

J is TRBJ1-6 and V is TRBV7-2, with D unresolved. CDR1 SGHTA and CDR2 FQGNSA come from the germline V gene. There are 14 residues in the CDR3. V was pared by 1 base and J by 4 bases, with 5 bases between. As DNA, the CDR3 is TGTGCCAGCAGCTTAGACGGGTATAATTCACCCCTCCACTTT. Protein sequence: CASSLDGYNSPLHF.

The V call is TRBV5-6, the J call TRBJ2-5, with D possibly matching TRBD1 (5 bases). The germline gives CDR1 SGHDT, CDR2 YYEEEE. The CDR3 extends over 15 amino acids. The V gene lost 3 bases and the J gene lost 2 bases, with 14 bases spanning the gap. The CDR3 protein is CASSYLTEKQETQYF. The DNA for the CDR3 is TGTGCCAGCAGCTACCTGACAGAAAAACAAGAGACCCAGTACTTC.

This chain uses TRBV14 with TRBJ1-2; D is uncertain. V lost 0 bases to trimming and J lost 7 bases, with 12 bases between them. This CDR3 is 14 amino acids long. Per germline, CDR1 SGHDN and CDR2 FVKESK. The CDR3 reads CASSQDRQVGGYTF. The CDR3 DNA is TGTGCCAGCAGCCAAGACCGGCAGGTCGGTGGCTACACCTTC.

The chain employs TRBV10-2 and TRBJ2-1, with D possibly being TRBD2 (6 bases). The germline CDR1 and CDR2 sequences are WSHSY and SAAADI. CDR3 length: 17 residues. Trimming cost V 6 bases and J 1 base, with 19 bases left between them. The CDR3, as DNA: TGCGCCAGCAGCACGACCGCCGCGGGACCTTCCTACAATGAGCAGTTCTTC. Protein product: CASSTTAAGPSYNEQFF.

The rearrangement links TRBV6-1 to TRBJ2-5, with D perhaps TRBD2 (5 bases). Germline CDR1 MNHNS, CDR2 SASEGT. V gave up 5 bases and J gave up 1 base, with 14 bases separating them. This CDR3 is 15 amino acids long. The CDR3 reads CASSPKYGVQETQYF. The DNA of the CDR3 is TGTGCCAGCAGTCCTAAGTACGGGGTCCAAGAGACCCAGTACTTC.

The chain employs TRBV9 and TRBJ2-3, with 15 bases that match TRBD2. CDR1 and CDR2 (germline): SGDLS, YYNGEE. Losses at the gene ends were 4 bases for V and 4 bases for J; bases not matched to a gene: 4. The CDR3 sequence is 16 residues long. In nucleotides, the CDR3 is TGTGCCAGCAGCATACGGACTAGCGGGGGGGCAGATACGCAGTATTTT. The encoded protein is CASSIRTSGGADTQYF.